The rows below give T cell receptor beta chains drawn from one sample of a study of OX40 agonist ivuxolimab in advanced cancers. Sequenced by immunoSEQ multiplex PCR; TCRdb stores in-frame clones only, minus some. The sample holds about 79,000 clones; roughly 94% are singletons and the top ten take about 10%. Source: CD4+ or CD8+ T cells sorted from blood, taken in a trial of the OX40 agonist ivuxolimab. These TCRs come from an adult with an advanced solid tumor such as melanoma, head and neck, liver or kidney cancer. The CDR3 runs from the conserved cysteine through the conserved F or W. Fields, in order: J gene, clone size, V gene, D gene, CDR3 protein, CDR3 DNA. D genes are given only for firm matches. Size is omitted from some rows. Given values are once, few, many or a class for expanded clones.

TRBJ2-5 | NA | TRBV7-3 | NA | CASSLGRGETQYF | TGTGCCAGCAGCCTAGGGCGGGGAGAGACCCAGTACTTC
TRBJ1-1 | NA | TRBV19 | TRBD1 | CASMPGQLNTEAFF | TGTGCCAGTATGCCGGGACAGCTGAACACTGAAGCTTTCTTT
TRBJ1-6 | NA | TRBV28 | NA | CASSPRVTLSPLHF | TGTGCCAGCAGCCCTAGAGTCACGCTTTCACCCCTCCACTTT
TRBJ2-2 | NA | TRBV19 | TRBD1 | CASSIVIQGSTGELFF | TGTGCCAGTAGTATCGTTATACAGGGGAGCACCGGGGAGCTGTTTTTT
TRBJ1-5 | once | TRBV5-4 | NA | CASSLRGQPQHF | TGTGCCAGCAGCTTGCGGGGGCAGCCCCAGCATTTT
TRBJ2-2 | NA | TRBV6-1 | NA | CASSFQDQNTGELFF | TGTGCCAGCAGTTTTCAGGACCAGAACACCGGGGAGCTGTTTTTT
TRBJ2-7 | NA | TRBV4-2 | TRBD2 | CASSHPAGSFEQYF | TGTGCCAGCAGCCATCCAGCGGGATCTTTCGAGCAGTACTTC
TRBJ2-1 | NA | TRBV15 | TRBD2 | CATSTPPTSGYYNEQFF | TGTGCCACCAGCACTCCCCCAACTAGCGGCTATTACAATGAGCAGTTCTTC
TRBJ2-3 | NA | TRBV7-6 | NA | CASSLVRGAGDTQYF | TGTGCCAGCAGCTTGGTGCGCGGGGCGGGAGATACGCAGTATTTT
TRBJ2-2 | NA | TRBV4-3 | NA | CASSQDTYLFGELFF | TGCGCCAGCAGCCAGGATACCTACCTTTTCGGGGAGCTGTTTTTT
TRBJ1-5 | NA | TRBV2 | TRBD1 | CASKGQGANQPQHF | TGTGCCAGCAAAGGACAGGGGGCGAATCAGCCCCAGCATTTT
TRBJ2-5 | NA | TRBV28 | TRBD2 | CASSPPLAGVETQYF | TGTGCCAGCAGTCCGCCACTGGCGGGAGTTGAGACCCAGTACTTC
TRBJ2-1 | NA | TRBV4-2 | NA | CASSQQRNEQFF | TGTGCCAGCAGCCAACAGCGCAATGAGCAGTTCTTC
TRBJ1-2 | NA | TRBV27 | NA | CASSLTPNYGYTF | TGTGCCAGCAGTTTGACCCCTAACTATGGCTACACCTTC
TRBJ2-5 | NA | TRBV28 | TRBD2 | CASSSSPGLAPGETQYF | TGTGCCAGCAGTTCCTCCCCGGGACTAGCACCGGGGGAGACCCAGTACTTC
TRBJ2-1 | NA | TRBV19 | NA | CASSPQNYNEQFF | TGTGCCAGTAGCCCACAGAATTACAATGAGCAGTTCTTC
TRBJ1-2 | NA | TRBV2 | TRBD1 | CATDTGGPEDIYGYTF | TGTGCCACCGATACAGGGGGCCCCGAAGACATCTATGGCTACACCTTC
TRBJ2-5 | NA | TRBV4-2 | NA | CASSQGQGKETQYF | TGTGCCAGCAGCCAAGGCCAGGGTAAAGAGACCCAGTACTTC
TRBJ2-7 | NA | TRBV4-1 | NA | CASSQLQGFSYEQYF | TGCGCCAGCAGCCAGCTACAGGGTTTCTCCTACGAGCAGTACTTC
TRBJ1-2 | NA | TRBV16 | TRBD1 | CASSHAGTVNGYTF | TGTGCCAGCAGCCATGCCGGGACAGTGAATGGCTACACCTTC
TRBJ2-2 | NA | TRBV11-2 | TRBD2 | CASSFLVAGGNTGELFF | TGTGCCAGCAGCTTCCTCGTTGCGGGAGGGAACACCGGGGAGCTGTTTTTT
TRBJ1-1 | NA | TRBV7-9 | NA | CASSSPGAGEYTEAFF | TGTGCCAGCAGCTCGCCTGGAGCAGGGGAGTACACTGAAGCTTTCTTT